This is a list of T cell receptor beta chains from one sample in a study of shared clonotypes between healthy human individuals. Clones were read by immunoSEQ multiplex PCR, and TCRdb kept only the in-frame ones, dropping some. The repertoire holds about 710,000 clones, with 73% as singletons. The sample consisted of memory CD4+ T cells sorted from blood. The receptors originated from a woman aged 25-40 years in good health. Each CDR3 is given with its conserved first and last residue. Fields, in order: CDR3 protein, CDR3 DNA, clone size, J gene, D gene, V gene. D genes are given only for firm matches. Size tells how often a clone was seen (once, few, many) or the class of an expanded clone, and some rows leave it out.

CDR3 protein: CASSPSGGDRNEQYF
CDR3 DNA: TGTGCCAGCAGCCCCAGCGGGGGCGACCGGAACGAGCAGTACTTC
clone size: .
J gene: TRBJ2-7
D gene: TRBD2
V gene: TRBV11-3

CDR3 protein: CASSTRPSAASNTGELFF
CDR3 DNA: TGTGCCAGTAGTACGCGCCCCTCTGCGGCCTCGAACACCGGGGAGCTGTTTTTT
clone size: few
J gene: TRBJ2-2
D gene: .
V gene: TRBV19

CDR3 protein: CASSTQGARVFMNTEAFF
CDR3 DNA: TGTGCCAGCAGTACCCAGGGGGCCCGAGTGTTCATGAACACTGAAGCTTTCTTT
clone size: few
J gene: TRBJ1-1
D gene: TRBD1
V gene: TRBV2

CDR3 protein: CASSLRGTEAFF
CDR3 DNA: TGTGCCAGCAGCTTACGGGGCACTGAAGCTTTCTTT
clone size: .
J gene: TRBJ1-1
D gene: .
V gene: TRBV7-8

CDR3 protein: CASSQDTVPWNTEAFF
CDR3 DNA: TGTGCCAGCAGCCAAGATACAGTACCCTGGAACACTGAAGCTTTCTTT
clone size: .
J gene: TRBJ1-1
D gene: .
V gene: TRBV4-2

CDR3 protein: CASSPDGTRLLRYF
CDR3 DNA: TGTGCCAGCAGTCCAGACGGGACCCGGCTTCTTCGGTACTTC
clone size: .
J gene: TRBJ2-7
D gene: .
V gene: TRBV28

CDR3 protein: CASSLEAGGTYGYTF
CDR3 DNA: TGTGCCAGCAGCTTGGAGGCAGGGGGGACTTATGGCTACACCTTC
clone size: .
J gene: TRBJ1-2
D gene: TRBD1
V gene: TRBV7-8

CDR3 protein: CASSLEGLALYEQYF
CDR3 DNA: TGTGCCAGCAGCTTAGAGGGACTAGCCCTCTACGAGCAGTACTTC
clone size: .
J gene: TRBJ2-7
D gene: TRBD2
V gene: TRBV7-9

CDR3 protein: CASSLVGGRASYEQYF
CDR3 DNA: TGTGCCAGCAGCTTAGTTGGCGGGAGGGCCTCCTACGAGCAGTACTTC
clone size: .
J gene: TRBJ2-7
D gene: TRBD2
V gene: TRBV11-2

CDR3 protein: CASSLTINSYEQYF
CDR3 DNA: TGTGCCAGCAGCTTGACGATAAACTCCTACGAGCAGTACTTC
clone size: .
J gene: TRBJ2-7
D gene: .
V gene: TRBV28

CDR3 protein: CATKRTGGNQPQHF
CDR3 DNA: TGTGCCACCAAACGGACAGGGGGGAATCAGCCCCAGCATTTT
clone size: .
J gene: TRBJ1-5
D gene: TRBD1
V gene: TRBV2

CDR3 protein: CASSWGQANYGYTF
CDR3 DNA: TGTGCCAGCAGCTGGGGACAGGCGAACTATGGCTACACCTTC
clone size: .
J gene: TRBJ1-2
D gene: TRBD1
V gene: TRBV2

CDR3 protein: CASSLYPGGGYEQYF
CDR3 DNA: TGTGCCAGCAGTTTATACCCCGGTGGTGGCTACGAGCAGTACTTC
clone size: .
J gene: TRBJ2-7
D gene: .
V gene: TRBV27

CDR3 protein: CASSAQGGYEQFF
CDR3 DNA: TGTGCCAGCAGTGCCCAGGGAGGTTATGAGCAGTTCTTC
clone size: .
J gene: TRBJ2-1
D gene: .
V gene: TRBV6-4

CDR3 protein: CASSPGGPTNTEAFF
CDR3 DNA: TGTGCCAGCAGTCCCGGAGGTCCGACGAACACTGAAGCTTTCTTT
clone size: .
J gene: TRBJ1-1
D gene: .
V gene: TRBV28